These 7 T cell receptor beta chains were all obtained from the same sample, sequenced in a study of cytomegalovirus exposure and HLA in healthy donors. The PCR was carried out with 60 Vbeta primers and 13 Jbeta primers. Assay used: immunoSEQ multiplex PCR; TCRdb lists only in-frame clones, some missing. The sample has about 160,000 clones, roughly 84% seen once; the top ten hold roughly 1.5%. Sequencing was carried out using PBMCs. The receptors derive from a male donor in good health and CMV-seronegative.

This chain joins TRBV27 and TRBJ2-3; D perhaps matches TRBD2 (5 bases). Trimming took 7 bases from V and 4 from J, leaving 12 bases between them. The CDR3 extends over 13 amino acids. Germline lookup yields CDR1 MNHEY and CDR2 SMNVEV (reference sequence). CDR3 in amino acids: CASNGLASDTQYF. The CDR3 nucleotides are TGTGCCAGCAATGGGCTAGCATCAGATACGCAGTATTTT.

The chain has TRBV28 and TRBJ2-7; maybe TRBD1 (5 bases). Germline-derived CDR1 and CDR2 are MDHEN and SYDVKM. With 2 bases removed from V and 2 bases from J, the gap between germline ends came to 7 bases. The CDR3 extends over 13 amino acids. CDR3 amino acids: CASSLRGTYEQYF. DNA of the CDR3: TGTGCCAGCAGTTTAAGGGGTACCTACGAGCAGTACTTC.

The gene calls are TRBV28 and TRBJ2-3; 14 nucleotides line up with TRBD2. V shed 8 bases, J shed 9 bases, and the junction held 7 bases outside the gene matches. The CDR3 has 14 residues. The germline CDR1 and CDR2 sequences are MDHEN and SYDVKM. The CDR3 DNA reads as TGTGCCAGCCTCGGACTAGCGGGAGGAGTAACGCAGTATTTT. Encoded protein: CASLGLAGGVTQYF.

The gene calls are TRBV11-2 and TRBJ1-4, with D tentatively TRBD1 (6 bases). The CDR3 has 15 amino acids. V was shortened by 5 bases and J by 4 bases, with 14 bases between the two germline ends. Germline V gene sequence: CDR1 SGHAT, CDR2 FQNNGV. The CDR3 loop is CASSPGGHSNEKLFF. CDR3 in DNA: TGTGCCAGCAGCCCTGGGGGACACAGTAATGAAAAACTGTTTTTT.

CDR3 coding DNA: TGTGCCAGCAGCGTACCTCCCGGGGGGCCGGGCACTGAAGCTTTCTTT. It is translated as CASSVPPGGPGTEAFF. The genes are TRBV9 and TRBJ1-1; D might be TRBD1 (6 bases). The V gene's germline CDR1 is SGDLS and CDR2 YYNGEE. Trimming pared 1 base from V and 4 bases from J, leaving 17 bases between. This CDR3 has 16 residues.

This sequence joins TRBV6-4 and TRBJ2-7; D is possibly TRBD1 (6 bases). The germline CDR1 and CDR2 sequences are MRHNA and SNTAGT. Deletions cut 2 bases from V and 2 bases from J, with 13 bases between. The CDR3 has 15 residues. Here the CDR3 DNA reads TGTGCCAGCAGTGACCGGGGCCGGGACACCTACGAGCAGTACTTC. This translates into CASSDRGRDTYEQYF.

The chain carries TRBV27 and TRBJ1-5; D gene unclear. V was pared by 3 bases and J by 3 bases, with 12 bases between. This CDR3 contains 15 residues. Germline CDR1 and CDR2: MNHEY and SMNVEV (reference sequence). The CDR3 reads CASSLLREYNQPQHF. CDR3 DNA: TGTGCCAGCAGTTTGTTGCGGGAATACAATCAGCCCCAGCATTTT.